This entry lists 6 T cell receptor beta chains sequenced from one sample in a study of blood T cell repertoires in COVID-19. TCRdb's copy holds only in-frame clones and misses some; the assay was immunoSEQ multiplex PCR. The data contain 310,000 or so clones, roughly 82% of them seen just once; the ten biggest clones take up 1.6%. Sample: peripheral blood. These receptors were collected from a woman in her forties or fifties with acute or convalescent COVID-19.

The chain combines TRBV15 with TRBJ2-2, with unresolved D. The germline CDR1 and CDR2 sequences are LNHNV and YYDKDF (reference sequence). CDR3 length: 13 amino acids. V lost 11 bases and J 4 bases, leaving 14 bases between the germline ends. CDR3: CASRLGVTGELFF. In DNA form, the CDR3 reads TGTGCCTCCCGGTTGGGCGTCACCGGGGAGCTGTTTTTT.

The V and J genes are TRBV5-1 and TRBJ2-4; 14 nucleotides agree with TRBD2. Germline V CDR1 and CDR2: SGHRS, YFSETQ. This CDR3 has 17 amino acids. The ends lost 4 bases at V and 0 bases at J; junction bases unmatched: 3. Here the CDR3 DNA reads TGCGCCAGCAGCCGCGGACTAGCGGGAGGAGCCAAAAACATTCAGTACTTC. It codes for CASSRGLAGGAKNIQYF.

V gene TRBV6-6 combines with J gene TRBJ2-3; 12 bases are a match to TRBD2. V trimming: 5 bases; J trimming: 0 bases; junction bases outside the gene matches: 9. Germline lookup yields CDR1 MNHNY and CDR2 SVGAGI (reference sequence). The CDR3 has 18 residues. CDR3 DNA sequence: TGTGCCAGCAGTCCCACCAAAGGACTAGCGGGAAGCACAGATACGCAGTATTTT. Translation: CASSPTKGLAGSTDTQYF.

J is TRBJ1-1 and V is TRBV7-8, with D maybe TRBD1 (6 bases). CDR3 length: 14 amino acids. V gave up 3 bases and J gave up 5 bases, with 13 bases separating them. Germline assignment: CDR1 SGHVS and CDR2 FQNEAQ. The CDR3: CASSFGRGGTEAFF. For the CDR3, the DNA is TGTGCCAGCAGCTTCGGCAGGGGCGGAACTGAAGCTTTCTTT.

The CDR3 spells CASSTRQGENYGYTF. The CDR3 nucleotides are TGTGCCAGCAGTACCCGACAGGGGGAGAACTATGGCTACACCTTC. The V call is TRBV27, the J call TRBJ1-2; 9 bases fit TRBD1. V was clipped by 5 bases and J by 2 bases; unmatched bases: 6. This CDR3 contains 15 residues. Looked up from germline, CDR1 is MNHEY and CDR2 is SMNVEV (reference sequence).

The chain carries TRBV6-5 and TRBJ2-5; D remains ambiguous. CDR3 length: 13 amino acids. Germline lookup yields CDR1 MNHEY and CDR2 SVGAGI. V lost 3 bases, J lost 1 base, and 6 bases lay in between. Written as DNA, the CDR3 is TGTGCCAGCAGTTATCGACTCCAAGAGACCCAGTACTTC. Amino acid sequence: CASSYRLQETQYF.